The sequence of this TCR beta chain was determined in a study of shared clonotypes between healthy human individuals. Overall study: Three plates were used per donor for CD4 naive, three for CD4 memory, two for CD8 naive and one for CD8 memory.

With respect to this clone: Its target is not known.

Study-wide results and limits: Clonotype sharing across a handful of donors was observed for around 5.1% of naive CD4 clonotypes.

The CDR3 length is 15 residues. Germline V gene data show CDR1 as SGDLS and CDR2 as YYNGEE. The V and J ends lost 0 bases and 1 base, in that order; junction bases with no gene match: 3. Method: immunoSEQ multiplex PCR; TCRdb's copy keeps in-frame clones and lacks some. The top ten hold more than 9% of the sample, which has 190,000 or so clones, 65% to 70% seen once. The V call is TRBV9, the J call TRBJ1-1, with 7 bases identical to TRBD1. The TCR was taken from a man aged 30 to 39 in good health. Sample: memory CD4+ T cells sorted from blood. The subset is: CD45RA-negative fraction. The CDR3 here is CASSVAGTENTEAFF. DNA of the CDR3: TGTGCCAGCAGCGTAGCCGGGACAGAGAACACTGAAGCTTTCTTT.